This T cell receptor beta chain was captured by sequencing in a study of lymphopenia after photon versus proton radiotherapy. Study observations and caveats: Only patients who died were analyzed for survival; proton advantage is unproven. A bigger post-nadir fall in TCR diversity correlated inversely with survival time in deceased patients.

Comment on this clone: Its antigen is currently unknown.

Clones were sequenced by immunoSEQ multiplex PCR, and TCRdb holds only the in-frame ones, with some missing. The sample consists of approximately 21,000 clones, 85% of them appearing once. The CDR3 length is 16 residues. Losses at the gene ends were 1 base for V and 2 bases for J; bases not matched to a gene: 2. The germline gives CDR1 SGHTA, CDR2 FQGNSA. This TCR derives from a man between 60 and 75 years old with pancreatic cancer. The V call is TRBV7-2, the J call TRBJ2-3; TRBD2 aligns across 11 bases. Sequenced here: peripheral blood, sampled from a patient treated with photon-based radiotherapy. The CDR3 coding sequence is TGTGCCAGCAGCTTAGGACTAGCGGGGTTCACAGATACGCAGTATTTT. It encodes CASSLGLAGFTDTQYF.